A single sample is the source of the 23 T cell receptor beta chains below, sequenced in a study of breast tumors, draining lymph nodes, adjacent tissues. TCRdb itself ran the multiplex PCR reads through MiXCR, one entry per CDR3 protein. The data contain fewer than 7,500 distinct CDR3 sequences, about 40% of them singletons. Sequencing used tumor-adjacent breast tissue. Every receptor here comes from a female donor with breast cancer. Some clones in this sample may be carry-over from other donors' samples.

With regard to this clonotype: An end of the junction differs from the germline gene, which may be a read error. The DNA for the CDR3 is TGTGCCAGTAGTATAGTGACGGCAGGCCGAGGCTACGCCTTC. Its translation: CASSIVTAGRGYAF. The chain is built from TRBV19 and TRBJ1-2; the D is unclear. This CDR3 is 14 amino acids long. In germline, CDR1 is LNHDA, CDR2 SQIVND (reference sequence).

The rearrangement links TRBV6-4 to TRBJ2-2; TRBD1 aligns across 8 bases. CDR3 length: 17 amino acids. V was clipped by 4 bases and J by 3 bases; unmatched bases: 10. CDR1 is MRHNA, CDR2 SNTAGT, per germline. The CDR3 DNA reads TGTGCCAGCAGTGTAATTGGAGGACAGGGTGACACCGGGGAGCTGTTTTTT. It specifies CASSVIGGQGDTGELFF.

In its sample, this clonotype ranks as large. The V call is TRBV4-1, the J call TRBJ2-7; 7 bases fit TRBD2. V trimming: 0 bases; J trimming: 2 bases; junction bases outside the gene matches: 4. CDR3 length equals 15 residues. CDR1 is MGHRA, CDR2 YSYEKL, per germline. The CDR3 DNA reads TGCGCCAGCAGCCAAGAGCGGGAGTCCCCCTACGAGCAGTACTTC. Amino acid sequence: CASSQERESPYEQYF.

Points on this clonotype: Since no conserved phenylalanine or tryptophan closes the CDR3, a read error is the likely cause. The V call is TRBV6-1, the J call TRBJ2-1; 8 bases align to TRBD2. CDR1 is MNHNS, CDR2 SASEGT, per germline. Trimming cost V 4 bases and J 6 bases; bases outside gene matches: 8. The CDR3 runs 15 residues. The CDR3 protein is CASSGGSGACNEQFL. The CDR3 DNA is TGTGCCAGCAGTGGAGGTAGCGGGGCTTGCAATGAGCAGTTCCTC.

This clonotype is deemed medium-sized. The CDR3 spells CASSPKLAESLGETQYF. In nucleotides, the CDR3 is TGTGCCAGCAGCCCAAAGCTAGCGGAGAGCCTAGGGGAGACCCAGTACTTC. V usage is TRBV7-8 and J usage is TRBJ2-5; 7 nucleotides agree with TRBD2. The CDR3 loop spans 17 amino acids. CDR1 is SGHVS and CDR2 is FQNEAQ in the germline V gene. V was clipped by 5 bases and J by 5 bases; unmatched bases: 17.

Remarks on this clonotype: No conserved phenylalanine or tryptophan ends this CDR3, so it is likely a read error. The DNA of the CDR3 is TGTGCCAGCAGTGTTAAAGAAATGGGTGCCCTTGAAGCTTTCCTT. It is translated as CASSVKEMGALEAFL. The V and J genes are TRBV6-1 and TRBJ1-1; D gene uncertain. This CDR3 has 15 residues. The V gene lost 4 bases and the J gene lost 7 bases, with 19 bases spanning the gap. The germline V gene encodes CDR1 MNHNS and CDR2 SASEGT.

By sample fraction, this clonotype is medium-sized (0.01 to 0.1%). The chain uses TRBV4-3 and TRBJ1-2; D remains ambiguous. The CDR3 length is 14 residues. Germline-derived CDR1 and CDR2 are LGHNA and YSLEER. V was trimmed by 0 bases and J by 5 bases, leaving 10 bases between them. This chain's CDR3 is CASSQDRKDYGYTF. The CDR3, as DNA: TGCGCCAGCAGCCAAGATCGGAAAGATTATGGCTACACCTTC.

This clonotype was found many times. This sequence joins TRBV7-2 and TRBJ2-2; 8 bases agree with TRBD2. Germline values: CDR1 SGHTA, CDR2 FQGNSA. This CDR3 comprises 15 residues. With 1 base clipped from V and 4 bases from J, the junction kept 2 bases outside the gene matches. CDR3 in DNA: TGTGCCAGCAGCTTAGTGGCGGGGGGCACCGGGGAGCTGTTTTTT. Its protein product is CASSLVAGGTGELFF.

The chain joins TRBV7-9 to TRBJ2-7; no reliable D call. Trimming removed 1 base at V and 5 bases at J, with 12 bases between. CDR1 is SEHNR and CDR2 is FQNEAQ in the germline V gene (reference sequence). This CDR3 has 14 amino acids. CDR3 loop: CASSLVRASHEQYF. Here the CDR3 DNA reads TGTGCCAGCAGCTTAGTTAGGGCATCGCACGAGCAGTACTTC.

This clonotype was observed many times. This chain uses TRBV15 with TRBJ2-6, with D unclear. V was trimmed by 4 bases and J by 4 bases, leaving 11 bases between them. The CDR3 totals 15 residues. Looked up from germline, CDR1 is LNHNV and CDR2 is YYDKDF (reference sequence). The CDR3 loop is CATSNPVPGANVLTF. The CDR3 DNA sequence: TGTGCCACCAGCAATCCAGTCCCCGGGGCCAACGTCCTGACTTTC.

This clonotype is large (0.1 to 1%) in the sample. For the CDR3, the DNA is TGTGCCAGCAGGGCGACTAGCGGCTTTTGGGAGACCCAGTACTTC. This sequence encodes CASRATSGFWETQYF. This rearrangement joins TRBV7-2 to TRBJ2-5, with 9 bases that match TRBD2. The CDR3 is 15 residues long. With 6 bases clipped from V and 5 bases from J, the junction kept 10 bases outside the gene matches. Germline V lookup: CDR1 SGHTA, CDR2 FQGNSA. The complete variable domain, with remaining parts taken from reference TRBV7-2 and TRBJ2-5, reads GAGVSQSPSNKVTEKGKDVELRCDPISGHTALYWYRQSLGQGLEFLIYFQGNSAPDKSGLPSDRFSAERTGGSVSTLTIQRTQQEDSAVYLCASRATSGFWETQYFGPGTRLLVL.

This clonotype was picked up many times. V and J are TRBV30 and TRBJ2-3, with D perhaps given as TRBD1 or TRBD2 (5 bases each). V dropped 2 bases and J dropped 0 bases, with 12 bases sitting between them. The CDR3 loop spans 15 amino acids. CDR1 is GTSNPN and CDR2 is SVGIG in the germline V gene (reference sequence). The CDR3 bases are TGTGCCTGGAGTTCCCGGGACGAGAGCACAGATACGCAGTATTTT. It encodes CAWSSRDESTDTQYF.

V gene TRBV20-1 combines with J gene TRBJ2-3, with D uncertain. Per the germline V gene, CDR1 is DFQATT and CDR2 is SNEGSKA (reference sequence). The CDR3 extends over 13 amino acids. Deletions cut 3 bases from V and 0 bases from J, with 7 bases between. The CDR3 reads CSASRDSTDTQYF. In nucleotides, the CDR3 is TGCAGTGCTAGTAGGGATAGCACAGATACGCAGTATTTT.

This clonotype has more than one count but fewer than ten. The gene calls are TRBV27 and TRBJ1-2, with D maybe TRBD1 (5 bases). Germline V gene data show CDR1 as MNHEY and CDR2 as SMNVEV (reference sequence). V was shortened by 7 bases and J by 6 bases, with 18 bases between the two germline ends. There are 14 residues in the CDR3. CDR3 residues: CASMASSRGNGYTF. CDR3 sequence (DNA): TGTGCCAGCATGGCCAGCTCACGGGGCAATGGCTACACCTTC.

V usage is TRBV19 and J usage is TRBJ2-1; possible D gene TRBD2, 5 bases. The length of the CDR3 is 13 residues. V was cut by 6 bases and J by 3 bases, with 9 bases left in between. The V gene's germline CDR1 is LNHDA and CDR2 SQIVND (reference sequence). CDR3: CASRRAVYNEQFF. Here the CDR3 DNA reads TGTGCCAGTAGGAGGGCCGTCTACAATGAGCAGTTCTTC.

This clonotype came up many times. The chain recombines TRBV28 with TRBJ1-6, with D tentatively TRBD1 (5 bases). The V end was cut by 5 bases, the J end by 2 bases, with 10 bases between. The germline CDR1 and CDR2 sequences are MDHEN and SYDVKM. The CDR3 extends over 15 amino acids. The CDR3, as DNA: TGTGCCAGCAGTCCACAGGACGCCTATAATTCACCCCTCCACTTT. Encoded protein: CASSPQDAYNSPLHF.

This clonotype was seen at least ten times. The V call is TRBV5-8, the J call TRBJ2-2, with TRBD1 identical over 7 bases. Germline-derived CDR1 and CDR2 are SGHTS and YDEGEE. The CDR3 has 15 residues. V shed 0 bases, J shed 3 bases, and the junction held 2 bases outside the gene matches. As DNA, the CDR3 is TGTGCCAGCAGCTTGGTAGGGGGCGACACCGGGGAGCTGTTTTTT. The encoded protein is CASSLVGGDTGELFF.

This chain's CDR3 is CASSQTSGRAYEQYF. The CDR3 DNA reads TGTGCCAGCAGTCAGACTAGCGGGAGGGCCTACGAGCAGTACTTC. V is TRBV2 and J is TRBJ2-7; 14 bases are shared with TRBD2. The CDR3 length is 15 residues. CDR1 and CDR2 from the germline V gene are SNHLY and FYNNEI. Trimming removed 5 bases from V and 2 bases from J; junction bases left unmatched: 2.

Sample share makes this clonotype medium-sized. The chain is built from TRBV19 and TRBJ2-1; D remains ambiguous. V shed 0 bases and J shed 2 bases, with 8 bases lying between them. This CDR3 has 15 amino acids. CDR1 and CDR2 (germline): LNHDA, SQIVND (reference sequence). CDR3 protein: CASSIEATTYNEQFF. The CDR3 nucleotides read TGTGCCAGTAGTATAGAGGCAACAACCTACAATGAGCAGTTCTTC.

By share, this clonotype counts as medium-sized. V gene TRBV9 combines with J gene TRBJ2-5; D is perhaps TRBD1 (5 bases). Germline V CDR1 and CDR2: SGDLS, YYNGEE. Trimming removed 3 bases at V and 7 bases at J, with 10 bases between. The length of the CDR3 is 12 residues. Here the CDR3 reads CASSGTQGTQYF. The CDR3 bases are TGTGCCAGCAGCGGCACCCAGGGGACCCAGTACTTC.

This chain uses TRBV7-6 with TRBJ2-7, with TRBD2 matching 7 bases. Germline V gene data show CDR1 as SGHVS and CDR2 as FNYEAQ. Losses at the gene ends were 2 bases for V and 2 bases for J; bases not matched to a gene: 6. This CDR3 contains 15 residues. The DNA for the CDR3 is TGTGCCAGCAGCTTATTTGCGGGAGCCCCCTACGAGCAGTACTTC. Translated, it gives CASSLFAGAPYEQYF.

The table lists this clonotype with a few counts. The CDR3 bases are TGTGCCAGCAGCCGAAGGGTTCTTAGCGAATCGACTCCTAGCACAGATACGCAGTATTTT. Translated, it gives CASSRRVLSESTPSTDTQYF. This chain connects TRBV5-5 to TRBJ2-3, with D possibly TRBD2 on 5 matching bases. This CDR3 is 20 amino acids long. Trimming removed 4 bases from V and 0 bases from J, with 27 bases in between. Germline V gives CDR1 SGHKS, CDR2 YYEKEE (reference sequence). The whole variable domain, remainder taken from reference TRBV5-5 and TRBJ2-3, is DAGVTQSPTHLIKTRGQQVTLRCSPISGHKSVSWYQQVLGQGPQFIFQYYEKEERGRGNFPDRFSARQFPNYSSELNVNALLLGDSALYLCASSRRVLSESTPSTDTQYFGPGTRLTVL.

This clonotype has at least ten counts. This sequence joins TRBV6-1 and TRBJ2-5; 8 bases align to TRBD2. V shed 2 bases, J shed 2 bases, and the junction held 7 bases outside the gene matches. Germline V gene lookup returns CDR1 MNHNS and CDR2 SASEGT. The CDR3 contains 16 residues. Here the CDR3 reads CASSEWASGRQETQYF. CDR3 DNA: TGTGCCAGCAGTGAATGGGCTAGCGGGCGTCAAGAGACCCAGTACTTC.